The rows below give T cell receptor beta chains drawn from one sample of a study of T cell repertoires in cytomegalovirus infection. Their recognized antigens are unknown. A single record per CDR3 protein comes from TCRdb applying MiXCR to the reads. The sample records roughly 120,000 distinct CDR3 sequences, 30% to 40% being singletons. The sequences come from CD8+ T cells from cultured PBMCs, collected from culture after CMV antigen stimulation. All receptors come from a human donor in good health (CMV status not recorded). Some clones in this sample may be carry-over from other donors' samples. The CDR3 runs from the conserved cysteine through the conserved F or W. The D gene is left open where the match is weak. Clone size is shown for a subset of rows, as once, few, many or a class of expanded clone.

v_call	d_call	j_call	clone_size	cdr3_aa	cdr3_nt
TRBV7-6	.	TRBJ1-4	.	CASSPPRQSNEKLFF	TGTGCCAGCAGCCCTCCGAGACAGTCTAATGAAAAACTGTTTTTT
TRBV7-9	.	TRBJ2-1	.	CASSFIGHPPDNEQFF	TGTGCCAGCAGCTTTATAGGACACCCTCCAGACAATGAGCAGTTCTTC
TRBV14	.	TRBJ2-3	.	CASSQDTRRGPDTDTQYF	TGTGCCAGCAGCCAAGATACAAGACGGGGCCCGGACACAGATACGCAGTATTTT
TRBV5-4	TRBD2	TRBJ2-7	few	CASSPGMGLAGYEQYF	TGTGCCAGCAGCCCCGGCATGGGCCTAGCGGGCTACGAGCAGTACTTC
TRBV6-1	TRBD1	TRBJ2-2	.	CASSLQDRGLVGELFF	TGTGCCAGCAGTCTTCAAGACAGGGGGCTTGTCGGGGAGCTGTTTTTT
TRBV19	.	TRBJ1-5	few	CASSIWRLTSNQPQHF	TGTGCCAGTAGTATTTGGAGGCTTACTAGCAATCAGCCCCAGCATTTT
TRBV7-2	TRBD1	TRBJ1-5	many	CASSPGTVPNQPQHF	TGTGCCAGCAGCCCCGGGACAGTTCCAAATCAGCCCCAGCATTTT
TRBV9	.	TRBJ2-1	.	CASSEPIAEQFF	TGTGCCAGCAGCGAGCCCATAGCTGAGCAGTTCTTC
TRBV12-3/TRBV12-4	.	TRBJ1-1	few	CASCRPGDTEAFF	TGTGCCAGCTGCCGCCCAGGGGACACTGAAGCTTTCTTT
TRBV5-6	.	TRBJ1-2	.	CASSLPGERNYGYTF	TGTGCCAGCAGCTTACCGGGGGAGAGGAACTATGGCTACACCTTC
TRBV19	.	TRBJ1-5	.	CASSIARVPQPQHF	TGTGCCAGTAGTATTGCCCGGGTCCCTCAGCCCCAGCATTTT
TRBV20-1	.	TRBJ2-5	.	CSARDQGSEGRLQKETQYF	TGCAGTGCTAGAGATCAGGGATCAGAAGGAAGGCTCCAAAAAGAGACCCAGTACTTC
TRBV7-9	TRBD2	TRBJ2-6	.	CASSYTLGGAGANVLTF	TGTGCCAGCAGCTATACGCTCGGGGGGGCGGGGGCCAACGTCCTGACTTTC
TRBV29-1	TRBD2	TRBJ2-7	few	CSAEGLAGDYEQYF	TGCAGCGCCGAGGGCCTAGCGGGGGACTACGAGCAGTACTTC
TRBV7-9	.	TRBJ1-3	few	CASSLERSGNTIYF	TGTGCCAGCAGCTTAGAGCGGTCTGGAAACACCATATATTTT
TRBV28	.	TRBJ1-5	.	CASSRPEGNQPQHF	TGTGCCAGCAGTCGACCGGAGGGGAATCAGCCCCAGCATTTT
TRBV6-1	TRBD1	TRBJ1-2	few	CASSGQGNYDGYTF	TGTGCCAGCAGTGGACAGGGTAATTACGACGGCTACACCTTC
TRBV7-6	TRBD2	TRBJ2-5	few	CASSLGLAGVKTQYF	TGTGCCAGCAGCCTGGGACTAGCGGGGGTTAAGACCCAGTACTTC
TRBV7-6	.	TRBJ2-1	many	CASSSQGFHNEQFF	TGTGCCAGCAGCTCTCAGGGGTTCCACAATGAGCAGTTCTTC
TRBV7-2	.	TRBJ1-3	many	CASSLVLANTIYF	TGTGCCAGCAGCTTAGTTTTGGCAAACACCATATATTTT
TRBV20-1	.	TRBJ2-1	once	CSARTGYDYNEQFF	TGCAGTGCTCGAACAGGGTACGATTACAATGAGCAGTTCTTC
TRBV5-1	.	TRBJ2-1	.	CASSLDGYNEQFF	TGCGCCAGCAGCTTGGACGGCTACAATGAGCAGTTCTTC
TRBV7-9	TRBD1	TRBJ2-3	few	CASRKTGGGTDTQYF	TGTGCCAGCAGAAAGACAGGGGGCGGGACAGATACGCAGTATTTT